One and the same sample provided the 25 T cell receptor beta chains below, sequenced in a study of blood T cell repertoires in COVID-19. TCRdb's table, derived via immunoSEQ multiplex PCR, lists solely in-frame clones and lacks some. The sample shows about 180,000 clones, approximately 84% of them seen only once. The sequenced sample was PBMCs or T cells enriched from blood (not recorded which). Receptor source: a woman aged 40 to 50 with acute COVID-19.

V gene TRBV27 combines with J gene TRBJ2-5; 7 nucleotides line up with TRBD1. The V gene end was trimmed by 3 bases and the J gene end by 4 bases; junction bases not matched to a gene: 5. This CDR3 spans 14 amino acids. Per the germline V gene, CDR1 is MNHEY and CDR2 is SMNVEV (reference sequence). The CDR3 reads CASSLTGMGETQYF. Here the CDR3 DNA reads TGTGCCAGCAGTTTGACAGGGATGGGAGAGACCCAGTACTTC.

CDR3 region: CASSLATEGYSPLHF. The CDR3 nucleotides read TGTGCCAGCAGCTTAGCGACAGAAGGATATTCACCCCTCCACTTT. V and J are TRBV7-8 and TRBJ1-6; possibly TRBD1 for D (5 bases). With 0 bases removed from V and 8 bases from J, the gap between germline ends came to 11 bases. Germline V CDR1 and CDR2: SGHVS, FQNEAQ. The CDR3 has 15 residues.

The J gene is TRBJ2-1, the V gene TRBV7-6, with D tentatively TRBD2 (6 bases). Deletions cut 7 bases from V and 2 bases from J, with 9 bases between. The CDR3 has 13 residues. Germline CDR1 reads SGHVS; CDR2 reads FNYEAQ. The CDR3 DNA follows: TGTGCCAGCACCGCGGGGACCTACAATGAGCAGTTCTTC. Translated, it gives CASTAGTYNEQFF.

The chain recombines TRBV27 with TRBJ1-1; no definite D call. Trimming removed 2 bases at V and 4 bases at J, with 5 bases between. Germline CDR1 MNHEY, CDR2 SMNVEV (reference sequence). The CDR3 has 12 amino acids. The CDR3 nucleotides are TGTGCCAGCAGTTTACGCGGCACTGAAGCTTTCTTT. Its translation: CASSLRGTEAFF.

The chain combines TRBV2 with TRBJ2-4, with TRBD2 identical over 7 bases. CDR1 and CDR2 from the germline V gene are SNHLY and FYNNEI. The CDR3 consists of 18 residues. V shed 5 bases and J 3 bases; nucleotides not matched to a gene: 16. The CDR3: CASSPQSAGVGVKNIQYF. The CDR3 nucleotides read TGTGCCAGCAGTCCGCAATCCGCGGGGGTGGGTGTCAAAAACATTCAGTACTTC.

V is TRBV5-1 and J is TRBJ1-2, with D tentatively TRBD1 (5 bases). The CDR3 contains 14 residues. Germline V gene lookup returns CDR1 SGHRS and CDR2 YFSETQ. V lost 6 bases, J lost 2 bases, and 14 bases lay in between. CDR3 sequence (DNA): TGCGCCAGCACCTCCCCAGGGAACAACTATGGCTACACCTTC. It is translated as CASTSPGNNYGYTF.

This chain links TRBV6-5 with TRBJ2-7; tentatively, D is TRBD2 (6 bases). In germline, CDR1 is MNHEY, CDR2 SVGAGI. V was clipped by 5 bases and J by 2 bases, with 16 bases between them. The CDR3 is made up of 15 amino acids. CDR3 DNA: TGTGCCAGCAGTCTTGGGGCTAGCGAGACCTACGAGCAGTACTTC. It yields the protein CASSLGASETYEQYF.

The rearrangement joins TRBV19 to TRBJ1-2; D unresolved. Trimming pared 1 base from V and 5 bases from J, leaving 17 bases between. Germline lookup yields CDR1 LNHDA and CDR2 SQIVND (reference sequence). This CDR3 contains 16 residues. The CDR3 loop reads CASSIGEAGGLYGYTF. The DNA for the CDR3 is TGTGCCAGTAGTATAGGGGAGGCAGGCGGATTATATGGCTACACCTTC.

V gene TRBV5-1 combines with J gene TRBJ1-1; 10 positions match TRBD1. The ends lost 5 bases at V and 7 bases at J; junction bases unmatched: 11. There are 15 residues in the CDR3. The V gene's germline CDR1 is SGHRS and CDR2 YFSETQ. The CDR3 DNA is TGCGCCAGCAGTTTCCAGGGACAGGGGCTGAATGAAGCTTTCTTT. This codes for CASSFQGQGLNEAFF.

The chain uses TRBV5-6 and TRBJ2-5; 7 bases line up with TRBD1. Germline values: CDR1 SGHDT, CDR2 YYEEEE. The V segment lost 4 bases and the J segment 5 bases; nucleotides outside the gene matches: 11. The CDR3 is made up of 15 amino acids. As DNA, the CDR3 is TGTGCCAGCAGCCGTCGCACAGGGGCGCTGGAGACCCAGTACTTC. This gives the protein CASSRRTGALETQYF. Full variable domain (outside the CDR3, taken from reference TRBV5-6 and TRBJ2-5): DAGVTQSPTHLIKTRGQQVTLRCSPKSGHDTVSWYQQALGQGPQFIFQYYEEEERQRGNFPDRFSGHQFPNYSSELNVNALLLGDSALYLCASSRRTGALETQYFGPGTRLLVL.

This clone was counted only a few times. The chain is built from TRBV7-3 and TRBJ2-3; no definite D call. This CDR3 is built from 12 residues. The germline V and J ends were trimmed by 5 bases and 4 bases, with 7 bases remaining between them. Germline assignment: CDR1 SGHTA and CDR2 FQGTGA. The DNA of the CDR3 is TGTGCCAGCAGCCGGAGCTCAGATACGCAGTATTTT. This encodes CASSRSSDTQYF.

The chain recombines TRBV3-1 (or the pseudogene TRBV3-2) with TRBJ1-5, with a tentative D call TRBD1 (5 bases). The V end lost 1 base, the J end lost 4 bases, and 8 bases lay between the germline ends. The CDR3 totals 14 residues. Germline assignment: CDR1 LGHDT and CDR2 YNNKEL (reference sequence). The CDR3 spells CASSQVGGNQPQHF. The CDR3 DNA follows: TGTGCCAGCAGCCAAGTCGGGGGGAATCAGCCCCAGCATTTT.

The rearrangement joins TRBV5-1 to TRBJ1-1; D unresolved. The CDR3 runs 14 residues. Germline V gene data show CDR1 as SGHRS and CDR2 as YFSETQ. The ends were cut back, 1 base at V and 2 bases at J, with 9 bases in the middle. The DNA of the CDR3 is TGCGCCAGCAGCTTGCGCGCGCAAAACACTGAAGCTTTCTTT. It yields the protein CASSLRAQNTEAFF.

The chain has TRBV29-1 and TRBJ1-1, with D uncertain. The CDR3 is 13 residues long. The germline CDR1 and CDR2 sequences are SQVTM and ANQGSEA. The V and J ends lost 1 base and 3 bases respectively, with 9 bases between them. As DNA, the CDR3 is TGCAGCGTTGAAGGAGTCCTCTACACTGAAGCTTTCTTT. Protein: CSVEGVLYTEAFF.

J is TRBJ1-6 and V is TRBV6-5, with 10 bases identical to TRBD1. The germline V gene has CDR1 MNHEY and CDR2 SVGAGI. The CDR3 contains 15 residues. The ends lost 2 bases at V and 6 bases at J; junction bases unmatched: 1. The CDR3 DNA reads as TGTGCCAGCAGTTACGGGGACAGGGGTAATTCACCCCTCCACTTT. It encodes CASSYGDRGNSPLHF.

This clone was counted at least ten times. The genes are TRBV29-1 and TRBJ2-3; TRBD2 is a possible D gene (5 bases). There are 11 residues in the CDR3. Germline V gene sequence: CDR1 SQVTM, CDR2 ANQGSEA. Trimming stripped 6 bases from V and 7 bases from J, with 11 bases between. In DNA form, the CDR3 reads TGCAGCGTAGAGGACTGGAATACGCAGTATTTT. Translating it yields CSVEDWNTQYF.

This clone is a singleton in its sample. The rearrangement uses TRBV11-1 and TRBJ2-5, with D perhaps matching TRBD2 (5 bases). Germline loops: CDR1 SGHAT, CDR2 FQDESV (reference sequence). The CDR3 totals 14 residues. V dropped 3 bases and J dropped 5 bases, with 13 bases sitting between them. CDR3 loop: CASSFGLSRETQYF. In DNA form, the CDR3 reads TGTGCCAGCAGCTTTGGACTTTCAAGGGAGACCCAGTACTTC.

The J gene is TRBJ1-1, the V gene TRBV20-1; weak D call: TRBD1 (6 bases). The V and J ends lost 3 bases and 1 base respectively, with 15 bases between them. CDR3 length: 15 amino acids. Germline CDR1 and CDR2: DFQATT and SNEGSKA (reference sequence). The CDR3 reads CSASRAGARNTEAFF. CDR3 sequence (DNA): TGCAGTGCTAGTAGGGCGGGGGCGCGGAACACTGAAGCTTTCTTT.

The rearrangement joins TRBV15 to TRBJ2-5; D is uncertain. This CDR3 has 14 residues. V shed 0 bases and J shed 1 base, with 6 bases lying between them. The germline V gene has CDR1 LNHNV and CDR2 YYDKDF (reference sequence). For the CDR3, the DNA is TGTGCCACCAGCAGAGATGTAATCCAAGAGACCCAGTACTTC. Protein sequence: CATSRDVIQETQYF.

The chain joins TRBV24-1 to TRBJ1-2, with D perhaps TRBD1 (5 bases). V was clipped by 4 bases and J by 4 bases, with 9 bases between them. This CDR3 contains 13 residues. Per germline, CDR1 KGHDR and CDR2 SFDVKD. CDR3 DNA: TGTGCCACCAGTGAGGGGGAGGGCTATGGCTACACCTTC. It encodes CATSEGEGYGYTF.

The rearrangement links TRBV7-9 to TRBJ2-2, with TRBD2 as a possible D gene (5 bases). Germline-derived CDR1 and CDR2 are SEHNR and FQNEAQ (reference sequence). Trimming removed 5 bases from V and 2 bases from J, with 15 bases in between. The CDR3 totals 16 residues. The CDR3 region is CASSHRGSDNTGELFF. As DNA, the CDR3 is TGTGCCAGCAGCCATCGAGGGTCCGATAACACCGGGGAGCTGTTTTTT.

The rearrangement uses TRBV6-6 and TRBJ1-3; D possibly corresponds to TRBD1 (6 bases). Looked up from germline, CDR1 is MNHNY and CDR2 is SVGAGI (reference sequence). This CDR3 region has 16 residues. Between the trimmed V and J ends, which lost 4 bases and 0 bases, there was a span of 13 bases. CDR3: CASSSAGQLSGNTIYF. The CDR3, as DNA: TGTGCCAGCAGTTCTGCTGGACAGCTCTCTGGAAACACCATATATTTT.

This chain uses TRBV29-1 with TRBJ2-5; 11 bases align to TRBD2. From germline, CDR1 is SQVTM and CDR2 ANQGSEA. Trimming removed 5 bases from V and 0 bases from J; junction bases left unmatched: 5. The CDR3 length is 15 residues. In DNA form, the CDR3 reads TGCAGCGTTCCCGCTAGCGGGAGGAACCAAGAGACCCAGTACTTC. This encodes CSVPASGRNQETQYF.

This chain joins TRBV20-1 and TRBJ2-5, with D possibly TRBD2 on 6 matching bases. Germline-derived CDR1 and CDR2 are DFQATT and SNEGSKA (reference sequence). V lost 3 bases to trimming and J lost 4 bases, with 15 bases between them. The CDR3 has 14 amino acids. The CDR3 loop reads CSASPGSSPETQYF. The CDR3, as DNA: TGCAGTGCTAGTCCCGGGAGCTCCCCAGAGACCCAGTACTTC.

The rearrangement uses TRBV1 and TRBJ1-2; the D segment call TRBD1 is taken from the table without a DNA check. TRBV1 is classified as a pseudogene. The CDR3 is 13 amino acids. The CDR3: CTSSQGTNYGYTF. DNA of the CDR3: TGCACCAGCAGCCAAGGAACAAACTATGGCTACACCTTC.